These 28 T cell receptor beta chains share one sample of origin, sequenced in a study of blood T cell repertoires in COVID-19. Only in-frame clones appear in the TCRdb table, and some are missing; sequencing was by immunoSEQ multiplex PCR. The data show 300,000 to 350,000 clones, over 80% seen once. Sequencing was carried out using PBMCs or T cells enriched from blood (not recorded which). These receptors were taken from a man aged 30-40 years who had recovered from COVID-19.

This clone came up a few times. The J gene is TRBJ1-3, the V gene TRBV5-1; the match to TRBD1 covers 9 bases. The CDR3 has 17 residues. After removal of 1 base from V and 3 bases from J, the junction contained 8 bases not matched to a gene. Germline V CDR1 and CDR2: SGHRS, YFSETQ. CDR3 sequence (DNA): TGCGCCAGCAGCTTGTTGGGTGACAGGGGGAGTGGAAACACCATATATTTT. As protein: CASSLLGDRGSGNTIYF.

The chain recombines TRBV29-1 with TRBJ1-4; 10 bases match TRBD1. V trimming: 4 bases; J trimming: 6 bases; junction bases outside the gene matches: 8. The CDR3 has 15 residues. CDR1 and CDR2 from the germline V gene are SQVTM and ANQGSEA. CDR3 sequence: CSVADAGTGDEKLFF. The CDR3 DNA is TGCAGCGTTGCTGACGCCGGGACAGGGGATGAAAAACTGTTTTTT.

This chain links TRBV10-3 with TRBJ1-2; no reliable D call. The germline V and J ends were trimmed by 0 bases and 3 bases, with 5 bases remaining between them. Germline CDR1 is ENHRY and CDR2 is SYGVKD. The CDR3 spans 13 residues. The CDR3 bases are TGTGCCATCAGTGAGTCCCCGGACTATGGCTACACCTTC. This encodes CAISESPDYGYTF.

The chain combines TRBV18 with TRBJ1-5; D is possibly TRBD1 (5 bases). The CDR3 runs 14 residues. The V gene lost 0 bases and the J gene lost 7 bases, with 10 bases spanning the gap. CDR1 is KGHSH and CDR2 is LQKENI in the germline V gene. The CDR3 reads CASSPPGRVQPQHF. The DNA for the CDR3 is TGTGCCAGCTCACCACCCGGCAGGGTCCAGCCCCAGCATTTT.

The chain carries TRBV7-2 and TRBJ2-2; TRBD1 matches 7 bases. The CDR3 is 13 residues long. V dropped 3 bases and J dropped 6; count of bases not matched to a gene: 1. Germline assignment: CDR1 SGHTA and CDR2 FQGNSA. For the CDR3, the DNA is TGTGCCAGCAGCTTTAGGGGGCCCGGGGAGCTGTTTTTT. Its translation is CASSFRGPGELFF.

The chain links TRBV19 to TRBJ1-1, with a possible D match to TRBD1 (6 bases). V lost 5 bases and J 0 bases, leaving 13 bases between the germline ends. Germline loops: CDR1 LNHDA, CDR2 SQIVND (reference sequence). The CDR3 loop spans 15 amino acids. The CDR3 bases are TGTGCCAGTAGTCCACGGGGGGCGCTGAACACTGAAGCTTTCTTT. It specifies CASSPRGALNTEAFF.

This clone was picked up one time. The rearrangement joins TRBV6-5 to TRBJ1-6, with D unclear. Trimming removed 2 bases at V and 8 bases at J, with 7 bases between. The CDR3 contains 13 residues. In germline, CDR1 is MNHEY, CDR2 SVGAGI. CDR3 residues: CASSYEEYSPLHF. CDR3 nucleotide sequence: TGTGCCAGCAGTTACGAGGAATATTCACCCCTCCACTTT.

The rearrangement uses TRBV5-6 and TRBJ2-7, with a possible D match to TRBD1 (6 bases). Trimming removed 5 bases at V and 7 bases at J, with 16 bases between. The V gene's germline CDR1 is SGHDT and CDR2 YYEEEE. The CDR3 runs to 13 residues. The CDR3, as DNA: TGTGCCAGCAGGGGGGCCGGGACAACGGAGCAGTACTTC. Its translation: CASRGAGTTEQYF.

The chain combines TRBV28 with TRBJ1-2; 9 bases map to TRBD1. This CDR3 spans 13 amino acids. V trimming: 6 bases; J trimming: 7 bases; junction bases outside the gene matches: 6. Germline CDR1 is MDHEN and CDR2 is SYDVKM. The CDR3 sequence is CASRRQGVGGYTF. The CDR3 DNA is TGTGCCAGCAGACGACAGGGGGTAGGTGGCTACACCTTC.

This rearrangement joins TRBV11-3 to TRBJ2-5; D remains unclear. The ends were cut back, 1 base at V and 5 bases at J, with 8 bases in the middle. The CDR3 is 13 residues long. Germline CDR1 and CDR2: SGHNT and YENEEA. CDR3 nucleotide sequence: TGTGCCAGCAGCTTAGGGGTGGGCGAGACCCAGTACTTC. Translating gives CASSLGVGETQYF.

The chain combines TRBV9 with TRBJ1-5; 7 nucleotides agree with TRBD1. V shed 4 bases, J shed 6 bases, and the junction held 7 bases outside the gene matches. The CDR3 has 14 amino acids. The V gene's germline CDR1 is SGDLS and CDR2 YYNGEE. The CDR3 reads CASSRETGLQPQHF. CDR3 nucleotides: TGTGCCAGCAGCCGGGAGACAGGGCTTCAGCCCCAGCATTTT.

The chain joins TRBV5-4 to TRBJ2-1; possible D gene TRBD2, 6 bases. CDR1 and CDR2 (germline): SGHNT, YYREEE (reference sequence). Trimming left V 3 bases short and J 5 bases short, with 15 bases between. The CDR3 is 15 amino acids. The CDR3 DNA sequence: TGTGCCAGCAGCTGGGAGGTGCTAGCCCACAATGAGCAGTTCTTC. Translated: CASSWEVLAHNEQFF. The full variable domain, in which reference TRBV5-4 and TRBJ2-1 provide the parts outside the CDR3, is ETGVTQSPTHLIKTRGQQVTLRCSSQSGHNTVSWYQQALGQGPQFIFQYYREEENGRGNFPPRFSGLQFPNYSSELNVNALELDDSALYLCASSWEVLAHNEQFFGPGTRLTVL.

V gene TRBV7-6 combines with J gene TRBJ1-5, with 7 positions matching TRBD1. The junction had 10 bases not matched to a gene; V was cut back by 5 bases and J by 0 bases. The CDR3 spans 17 residues. The germline V gene has CDR1 SGHVS and CDR2 FNYEAQ. The CDR3: CASSPGGQRYSNQPQHF. In DNA, the CDR3 is TGTGCCAGCAGCCCCGGGGGACAGAGATATAGCAATCAGCCCCAGCATTTT.

The rearrangement uses TRBV5-1 and TRBJ2-3; TRBD2 matches at 12 bases. Per the germline V gene, CDR1 is SGHRS and CDR2 is YFSETQ. The CDR3 is 17 amino acids. Losses at the gene ends were 0 bases for V and 5 bases for J; bases not matched to a gene: 7. The CDR3 sequence is CASSLVLAGGPIDTQYF. CDR3 nucleotides: TGCGCCAGCAGCTTGGTTCTAGCGGGGGGGCCGATAGATACGCAGTATTTT.

The gene calls are TRBV30 and TRBJ2-5, with TRBD2 matching over 7 bases. V lost 2 bases to trimming and J lost 6 bases; unmatched junction nucleotides: 9. Germline V CDR1 and CDR2: GTSNPN, SVGIG (reference sequence). The CDR3 runs 14 residues. The CDR3 spells CAWSQIGGSKTQYF. The DNA for the CDR3 is TGTGCCTGGAGTCAAATCGGGGGGAGCAAGACCCAGTACTTC.

As DNA, the CDR3 is TGTGCCAGTAGTACCGGGGAAACGGCAGATACGCAGTATTTT. Its translation is CASSTGETADTQYF. The V gene is TRBV19, the J gene TRBJ2-3, with D possibly TRBD2 on 5 matching bases. The CDR3 has 14 amino acids. Deletions cut 4 bases from V and 4 bases from J, with 12 bases between. Looked up from germline, CDR1 is LNHDA and CDR2 is SQIVND (reference sequence). Filled out from reference TRBV19 and TRBJ2-3, the complete variable domain reads DGGITQSPKYLFRKEGQNVTLSCEQNLNHDAMYWYRQDPGQGLRLIYYSQIVNDFQKGDIAEGYSVSREKKESFPLTVTSAQKNPTAFYLCASSTGETADTQYFGPGTRLTVL.

This clone came up once. The chain recombines TRBV7-9 with TRBJ1-1; D gene unclear. V dropped 5 bases and J dropped 6 bases, with 16 bases sitting between them. The CDR3 length is 14 residues. Germline V CDR1 and CDR2: SEHNR, FQNEAQ (reference sequence). Written as DNA, the CDR3 is TGTGCCAGCAGCCCGTCCCGGTTTATCGCTGAAGCTTTCTTT. It encodes CASSPSRFIAEAFF.

This chain joins TRBV29-1 and TRBJ2-7, with D perhaps TRBD1 (6 bases). Trimming shortened V by 3 bases and J by 4 bases, and 16 bases separated the two germline ends. CDR1 SQVTM and CDR2 ANQGSEA come from the germline V gene. The CDR3 runs 14 residues. CDR3 DNA sequence: TGCAGCGTTGAGACAGGTCTGTTGGGGTACGAGCAGTACTTC. Translated: CSVETGLLGYEQYF.

V usage is TRBV28 and J usage is TRBJ1-2, with D possibly being TRBD1 (6 bases). The CDR3 runs to 11 residues. CDR1 MDHEN and CDR2 SYDVKM come from the germline V gene. Between the trimmed V and J ends, which lost 7 bases and 6 bases, there was a span of 9 bases. The CDR3 DNA follows: TGTGCCAGCATGTACAGGGATGGCTACACCTTC. This gives the protein CASMYRDGYTF.

The rearrangement links TRBV11-2 to TRBJ2-1; 10 positions match TRBD2. This CDR3 spans 19 amino acids. CDR1 is SGHAT and CDR2 is FQNNGV in the germline V gene. J gave up 3 bases and V 7 bases, and 18 bases lay outside the gene matches. CDR3 in amino acids: CASNLGRKKAGGHYNEQFF. The CDR3 DNA reads as TGTGCCAGCAACCTCGGTCGTAAAAAAGCGGGGGGGCACTACAATGAGCAGTTCTTC.

The CDR3 DNA follows: TGTGCCAGCAGCTTGGCGACTAGCGGGGGGGCCTACGAGCAGTACTTC. Protein: CASSLATSGGAYEQYF. The chain links TRBV7-9 to TRBJ2-7; 14 bases are shared with TRBD2. Germline CDR1 is SEHNR and CDR2 is FQNEAQ (reference sequence). The V and J ends lost 3 bases and 2 bases, in that order; junction bases with no gene match: 3. The CDR3 contains 16 residues. Combining the CDR3 with reference TRBV7-9 and TRBJ2-7 gives the whole variable domain DTGVSQNPRHKITKRGQNVTFRCDPISEHNRLYWYRQTLGQGPEFLTYFQNEAQLEKSRLLSDRFSAERPKGSFSTLEIQRTEQGDSAMYLCASSLATSGGAYEQYFGPGTRLTVT.

The chain couples TRBV5-4 to TRBJ1-2; 7 bases fit TRBD1. Germline CDR1 is SGHNT and CDR2 is YYREEE (reference sequence). The length of the CDR3 is 16 residues. The trim removed 3 bases at V and 0 bases at J, leaving 8 bases unmatched. The CDR3 reads CASSSDRDRTNYGYTF. Here the CDR3 DNA reads TGTGCCAGCAGCTCGGACCGGGACAGAACTAACTATGGCTACACCTTC. Variable domain in full (rest from reference TRBV5-4 and TRBJ1-2): ETGVTQSPTHLIKTRGQQVTLRCSSQSGHNTVSWYQQALGQGPQFIFQYYREEENGRGNFPPRFSGLQFPNYSSELNVNALELDDSALYLCASSSDRDRTNYGYTFGSGTRLTVV.

V gene TRBV4-1 combines with J gene TRBJ1-4; the D is unclear. V lost 1 base and J lost 3, with 12 bases in between. Germline CDR1 is MGHRA and CDR2 is YSYEKL. This CDR3 has 16 residues. The CDR3 DNA is TGCGCCAGCAGCCAAGCTTGGACTTTTTCTAATGAAAAACTGTTTTTT. Its translation: CASSQAWTFSNEKLFF.

CDR3 DNA: TGTGCCTGGAGTGTTGGGACAGGGGGCCTTTACGAGCAGTACTTC. This sequence encodes CAWSVGTGGLYEQYF. The chain employs TRBV30 and TRBJ2-7, with 12 positions matching TRBD1. The germline V gene encodes CDR1 GTSNPN and CDR2 SVGIG (reference sequence). The CDR3 spans 15 residues. The V gene end was trimmed by 0 bases and the J gene end by 4 bases; junction bases not matched to a gene: 4.

The chain recombines TRBV15 with TRBJ1-4; possible D gene TRBD1, 5 bases. Trimming pared 3 bases from V and 8 bases from J, leaving 13 bases between. The CDR3 length is 14 residues. Germline values: CDR1 LNHNV, CDR2 YYDKDF (reference sequence). The CDR3 coding sequence is TGTGCCACCAGCAGCGGTGGACATGCGGAAAAACTGTTTTTT. Amino acids: CATSSGGHAEKLFF.

The V call is TRBV29-1, the J call TRBJ2-7; 9 bases are a match to TRBD1. The CDR3 has 12 amino acids. Germline lookup yields CDR1 SQVTM and CDR2 ANQGSEA. J was trimmed by 4 bases and V by 6 bases; bases with no gene match: 4. The CDR3 nucleotides are TGCAGCGTGGCCGGACAGGGGTACGAGCAGTACTTC. Its protein product is CSVAGQGYEQYF.

The chain couples TRBV7-2 to TRBJ1-5; D call uncertain. V was trimmed by 3 bases and J by 5 bases, leaving 17 bases between them. Germline-derived CDR1 and CDR2 are SGHTA and FQGNSA. This CDR3 region has 16 residues. CDR3 sequence: CASSFVVGSEDQPQHF. CDR3 nucleotides: TGTGCCAGCAGCTTTGTCGTGGGGTCGGAGGATCAGCCCCAGCATTTT.

This clone was seen ten or more times. The CDR3 bases are TGCAGTGCTAGTTCCGTGGACAGGGGTGACACCGGGGAGCTGTTTTTT. It is translated as CSASSVDRGDTGELFF. The chain recombines TRBV20-1 with TRBJ2-2, with 9 bases lining up with TRBD1. Trimming cost V 3 bases and J 3 bases; bases outside gene matches: 8. Looked up from germline, CDR1 is DFQATT and CDR2 is SNEGSKA (reference sequence). The length of the CDR3 is 16 residues.